These 10 T cell receptor beta chains share one sample of origin, sequenced in a study of blood T cell repertoires in COVID-19. The protocol was immunoSEQ multiplex PCR, while the TCRdb copy is restricted to in-frame clones and leaves out a portion. The repertoire holds 150,000 to 200,000 clones, with around 83% as singletons. The sequencing sample was made of peripheral blood. The receptors were sampled from a woman aged 55-70 years with acute or convalescent COVID-19.

The rearrangement uses TRBV10-2 and TRBJ1-2, with 9 bases identical to TRBD1. Germline CDR1 and CDR2: WSHSY and SAAADI. Trimming at V came to 5 bases and at J to 8 bases, leaving 6 bases not matched to a gene. The CDR3 sequence is 13 residues long. In DNA form, the CDR3 reads TGCGCCAGCAGTCTAACAGGGGGCAAAGGCTACACCTTC. As protein: CASSLTGGKGYTF.

The CDR3 sequence: CASSLEQARSPLHF. The CDR3 DNA reads TGTGCCAGCAGCTTAGAACAGGCTAGGTCACCCCTCCACTTT. This rearrangement joins TRBV7-6 to TRBJ1-6; the D gene is possibly TRBD1 (5 bases). Trimming pared 1 base from V and 10 bases from J, leaving 11 bases between. The germline gives CDR1 SGHVS, CDR2 FNYEAQ. The CDR3 has 14 residues.

The chain is built from TRBV5-1 and TRBJ2-1, with D unclear. The CDR3 runs 15 residues. Looked up from germline, CDR1 is SGHRS and CDR2 is YFSETQ. V was shortened by 0 bases and J by 1 base, with 8 bases between the two germline ends. The CDR3 DNA is TGCGCCAGCAGCTTGGCGGTGAATTCCTACAATGAGCAGTTCTTC. It yields the protein CASSLAVNSYNEQFF.

The gene calls are TRBV7-8 and TRBJ1-6; 10 bases map to TRBD1. The V gene end was trimmed by 5 bases and the J gene end by 3 bases; junction bases not matched to a gene: 10. The germline V gene has CDR1 SGHVS and CDR2 FQNEAQ. This CDR3 comprises 18 residues. CDR3 nucleotide sequence: TGTGCCAGCAGCCCCACCCACCGGACAGGGGGCTATAATTCACCCCTCCACTTT. The encoded protein is CASSPTHRTGGYNSPLHF.

The rearrangement links TRBV28 to TRBJ1-4; D unresolved. The CDR3 covers 13 residues. Looked up from germline, CDR1 is MDHEN and CDR2 is SYDVKM. Trimming removed 7 bases at V and 4 bases at J, with 10 bases between. The CDR3 region has the DNA TGTGCCAGCACGGCGGGCAGTAATGAAAAACTGTTTTTT. This gives the protein CASTAGSNEKLFF.

The chain uses TRBV11-2 and TRBJ2-5; a possible D gene is TRBD1 (6 bases). Germline-derived CDR1 and CDR2 are SGHAT and FQNNGV. Trimming cost V 2 bases and J 4 bases, with 14 bases left between them. The CDR3 loop spans 15 amino acids. CDR3 region: CASSLPTGKGETQYF. The CDR3 nucleotides read TGTGCCAGCAGCTTACCTACAGGGAAAGGAGAGACCCAGTACTTC.

This clone was detected ten times or more. The rearrangement uses TRBV7-9 and TRBJ2-5; 9 nucleotides align to TRBD2. The V segment lost 4 bases and the J segment 2 bases; nucleotides outside the gene matches: 8. Germline assignment: CDR1 SEHNR and CDR2 FQNEAQ (reference sequence). This CDR3 has 16 amino acids. DNA for the CDR3: TGTGCCAGCAGCTCCCGGACTAGCGCGAAACAAGAGACCCAGTACTTC. This gives the protein CASSSRTSAKQETQYF.

The chain recombines TRBV7-9 with TRBJ1-2, with TRBD1 identical over 8 bases. The germline V gene encodes CDR1 SEHNR and CDR2 FQNEAQ (reference sequence). The V segment lost 6 bases and the J segment 0 bases; nucleotides outside the gene matches: 6. The CDR3 sequence is 15 residues long. Here the CDR3 DNA reads TGTGCCAGCAGTCCGGACAGGGATCCTAACTATGGCTACACCTTC. Amino acid sequence: CASSPDRDPNYGYTF.

This chain links TRBV5-1 with TRBJ2-1; TRBD2 aligns across 15 bases. CDR1 is SGHRS, CDR2 YFSETQ, per germline. The CDR3 consists of 20 residues. V lost 4 bases, J lost 0 bases, and 11 bases stayed unmatched. The CDR3 loop is CASSPIGLAGGPNSYNEQFF. For the CDR3, the DNA is TGCGCCAGCAGCCCGATTGGACTAGCGGGAGGGCCCAACTCCTACAATGAGCAGTTCTTC. The complete variable domain, with remaining parts taken from reference TRBV5-1 and TRBJ2-1, reads KAGVTQTPRYLIKTRGQQVTLSCSPISGHRSVSWYQQTPGQGLQFLFEYFSETQRNKGNFPGRFSGRQFSNSRSEMNVSTLELGDSALYLCASSPIGLAGGPNSYNEQFFGPGTRLTVL.

This clone was counted only a few times. The chain joins TRBV19 to TRBJ2-3; 11 bases line up with TRBD2. This CDR3 is built from 18 residues. Germline lookup yields CDR1 LNHDA and CDR2 SQIVND (reference sequence). Germline trimming cut 1 base from V and 4 bases from J; bases unmatched to any gene: 10. CDR3 in DNA: TGTGCCAGTAGTATAGGCGCATCTAGCGGGAGGCCGGCAGATACGCAGTATTTT. Protein sequence: CASSIGASSGRPADTQYF.